A single sample gave rise to the 30 T cell receptor beta chains below, sequenced in a study of cytomegalovirus exposure and HLA in healthy donors. The PCR used 60 Vbeta and 13 Jbeta primers. Measured with immunoSEQ multiplex PCR; TCRdb has only the in-frame clones, and not every one. The specimen's table records approximately 30,000 clones. The material sequenced was PBMCs. The receptor source for this set is a woman aged 40 to 50 in good health and CMV-seropositive.

This chain connects TRBV18 to TRBJ1-4, with D tentatively TRBD1 (6 bases). This CDR3 region has 16 residues. Germline lookup yields CDR1 KGHSH and CDR2 LQKENI. Trimming shortened V by 3 bases and J by 8 bases, and 19 bases separated the two germline ends. CDR3 region: CASSPRVTGSGEKLFF. CDR3 DNA sequence: TGTGCCAGCTCACCTAGGGTTACAGGGTCTGGCGAAAAACTGTTTTTT.

The V call is TRBV19, the J call TRBJ2-5; TRBD2 might be the D (6 bases). V lost 5 bases and J lost 3, with 19 bases in between. The CDR3 runs 16 residues. Germline assignment: CDR1 LNHDA and CDR2 SQIVND (reference sequence). CDR3 region: CASSPGLVLGEETQYF. In nucleotides, the CDR3 is TGTGCCAGTAGTCCGGGACTGGTTTTGGGTGAAGAGACCCAGTACTTC.

This chain connects TRBV18 to TRBJ2-2; TRBD1 aligns across 11 bases. CDR1 is KGHSH and CDR2 is LQKENI in the germline V gene. This CDR3 contains 16 residues. V dropped 8 bases and J dropped 6; count of bases not matched to a gene: 11. CDR3 sequence: CASALSGTGGAGELFF. In nucleotides, the CDR3 is TGTGCCAGCGCACTGTCCGGGACAGGGGGGGCCGGGGAGCTGTTTTTT. The entire variable domain, with the rest obtained from reference TRBV18 and TRBJ2-2, is as follows: NAGVMQNPRHLVRRRGQEARLRCSPMKGHSHVYWYRQLPEEGLKFMVYLQKENIIDESGMPKERFSAEFPKEGPSILRIQQVVRGDSAAYFCASALSGTGGAGELFFGEGSRLTVL.

V gene TRBV30 combines with J gene TRBJ1-4; possible D gene TRBD1, 6 bases. Trimming removed 6 bases from V and 6 bases from J, with 20 bases in between. Germline CDR1 and CDR2: GTSNPN and SVGIG (reference sequence). The CDR3 sequence is 15 residues long. This chain's CDR3 is CACALRRDTHEKLFF. Written as DNA, the CDR3 is TGTGCCTGTGCACTTCGCCGGGACACACATGAAAAACTGTTTTTT.

Comment on this clone: The same CDR3 also results from other DNA sequences found in this sample. This chain connects TRBV30 to TRBJ2-5, with 11 bases identical to TRBD1. Losses at the gene ends were 3 bases for V and 5 bases for J; bases not matched to a gene: 8. From germline, CDR1 is GTSNPN and CDR2 SVGIG (reference sequence). This CDR3 contains 15 residues. CDR3 in DNA: TGTGCCTGGAGCCCTGGGGGACAGGGGGGTGAGACCCAGTACTTC. Translation gives CAWSPGGQGGETQYF. Full variable domain (outside the CDR3, taken from reference TRBV30 and TRBJ2-5): SQTIHQWPATLVQPVGSPLSLECTVEGTSNPNLYWYRQAAGRGLQLLFYSVGIGQISSEVPQNLSASRPQDRQFILSSKKLLLSDSGFYLCAWSPGGQGGETQYFGPGTRLLVL.

J is TRBJ2-7 and V is TRBV4-2; 9 bases map to TRBD2. The CDR3 length is 19 residues. Unmatched junction bases numbered 16, after V lost 3 bases and J lost 1 base. CDR1 and CDR2 (germline): LGHNA, YNFKEQ. The CDR3 protein is CASSQVGGISTSGSYEQYF. The CDR3 nucleotides read TGTGCCAGCAGCCAGGTCGGGGGAATCAGTACTAGCGGGTCCTACGAGCAGTACTTC.

The CDR3, as DNA: TGTGCCAGCAGTTTTTTGGTTGGTTTCGGCGAGCAGTACTTC. This gives the protein CASSFLVGFGEQYF. J is TRBJ2-7 and V is TRBV28; D remains ambiguous. The length of the CDR3 is 14 residues. V shed 3 bases and J shed 6 bases, with 15 bases lying between them. The germline CDR1 and CDR2 sequences are MDHEN and SYDVKM.

The chain is built from TRBV29-1 and TRBJ2-1; 14 bases map to TRBD2. CDR1 is SQVTM, CDR2 ANQGSEA, per germline. The CDR3 runs to 19 residues. Trimming cost V 0 bases and J 5 bases; bases outside gene matches: 12. The CDR3 loop is CSVEDWGLAGVLGNNEQFF. CDR3 nucleotides: TGCAGCGTTGAAGATTGGGGACTAGCGGGAGTGTTGGGTAACAATGAGCAGTTCTTC.

The chain has TRBV5-8 and TRBJ2-3; 11 bases align to TRBD2. With V trimmed by 4 bases and J by 0 bases, 4 bases remained unmatched. CDR3 length: 16 amino acids. CDR1 and CDR2 (germline): SGHTS, YDEGEE. CDR3 bases: TGTGCCAGCAGCCTACGGACTAGCGGGAGCACAGATACGCAGTATTTT. This sequence encodes CASSLRTSGSTDTQYF.

V usage is TRBV5-4 and J usage is TRBJ2-2; 7 bases are a match to TRBD2. CDR3 length equals 17 residues. CDR1 SGHNT and CDR2 YYREEE come from the germline V gene (reference sequence). V gave up 1 base and J gave up 2 bases; unmatched junction bases: 8. CDR3 sequence: CASSLKRDPGNTGELFF. The CDR3 DNA reads as TGTGCCAGCAGCTTGAAGCGGGACCCAGGAAACACCGGGGAGCTGTTTTTT.

The chain is built from TRBV5-4 and TRBJ2-5; 8 positions match TRBD2. The CDR3 sequence is 16 residues long. The V segment lost 3 bases and the J segment 5 bases; nucleotides outside the gene matches: 12. Germline V gives CDR1 SGHNT, CDR2 YYREEE (reference sequence). The CDR3 spells CASSSRRREEGETQYF. The CDR3, as DNA: TGTGCCAGCAGCTCCCGGAGGCGGGAGGAGGGGGAGACCCAGTACTTC. Full variable domain (outside the CDR3, taken from reference TRBV5-4 and TRBJ2-5): ETGVTQSPTHLIKTRGQQVTLRCSSQSGHNTVSWYQQALGQGPQFIFQYYREEENGRGNFPPRFSGLQFPNYSSELNVNALELDDSALYLCASSSRRREEGETQYFGPGTRLLVL.

This chain connects TRBV6-1 to TRBJ1-2, with 8 bases aligning to TRBD1. CDR1 is MNHNS, CDR2 SASEGT, per germline. The CDR3 runs to 14 residues. V shed 4 bases, J shed 7 bases, and the junction held 8 bases outside the gene matches. CDR3 DNA sequence: TGTGCCAGCAGTGTTGATCAGGGGGCTGGTGGCTACACCTTC. Protein sequence: CASSVDQGAGGYTF.

The V gene is TRBV23-1, the J gene TRBJ2-7; TRBD2 is a possible D gene (5 bases). Judging by the DNA end, TRBJ2-1 fits better; the J call may be wrong. TRBV23-1 is an ORF, and what it does is uncertain. The length of the CDR3 is 15 residues. CDR3 nucleotide sequence: TGCGCCAGCAGTCAACGCGGGTTTCCCTACAATGAGCAGTTCTTC. Translated, it gives CASSQRGFPYNEQFF.

The rearrangement joins TRBV5-1 to TRBJ2-1, with a tentative D call TRBD1 (6 bases). The germline CDR1 and CDR2 sequences are SGHRS and YFSETQ. This CDR3 region has 15 residues. Trimming cost V 4 bases and J 8 bases, with 19 bases left between them. The CDR3 sequence is CASSQFGGSADEQFF. CDR3 bases: TGCGCCAGCAGCCAGTTTGGGGGCTCGGCGGATGAGCAGTTCTTC.

The chain carries TRBV18 and TRBJ2-5, with D possibly matching TRBD2 (5 bases). V lost 1 base and J lost 1, with 7 bases in between. Germline CDR1 is KGHSH and CDR2 is LQKENI. This CDR3 is 14 amino acids long. The CDR3 DNA follows: TGTGCCAGCTCACCACAGAGGGCCCAAGAGACCCAGTACTTC. It codes for CASSPQRAQETQYF. The variable domain in full, with the rest retrieved from reference TRBV18 and TRBJ2-5, is NAGVMQNPRHLVRRRGQEARLRCSPMKGHSHVYWYRQLPEEGLKFMVYLQKENIIDESGMPKERFSAEFPKEGPSILRIQQVVRGDSAAYFCASSPQRAQETQYFGPGTRLLVL.

The rearrangement links TRBV23-1 to TRBJ2-7, with 8 bases lining up with TRBD2. TRBV23-1 is noted as an ORF with a role that remains uncertain. V was clipped by 11 bases and J by 5 bases; unmatched bases: 8. The CDR3 loop spans 12 amino acids. Here the CDR3 reads CAPAGGEDEQYF. As DNA, the CDR3 is TGCGCCCCCGCCGGGGGGGAGGACGAGCAGTACTTC.

J is TRBJ1-1 and V is TRBV29-1; 8 bases align to TRBD1. There are 14 residues in the CDR3. V shed 5 bases and J 3 bases; nucleotides not matched to a gene: 8. Germline V gene lookup returns CDR1 SQVTM and CDR2 ANQGSEA. CDR3 residues: CSVIRTGSDTEAFF. CDR3 DNA sequence: TGCAGCGTTATTAGGACAGGGAGTGACACTGAAGCTTTCTTT.

This chain connects TRBV7-2 to TRBJ1-6; no definite D call. Trimming stripped 1 base from V and 7 bases from J, with 5 bases between. CDR3 length: 13 residues. CDR1 is SGHTA and CDR2 is FQGNSA in the germline V gene. CDR3 DNA sequence: TGTGCCAGCAGCTTAGGCGTGAATTCACCCCTCCACTTT. Translated, it gives CASSLGVNSPLHF.

The chain's CDR3 is CASGESRAYEQYF. The CDR3 region has the DNA TGTGCCAGCGGAGAGAGCAGAGCCTACGAGCAGTACTTC. The rearrangement joins TRBV19 to TRBJ2-7, with D uncertain. The CDR3 is made up of 13 amino acids. Trimming took 9 bases from V and 2 from J, leaving 14 bases between them. Germline V gene data show CDR1 as LNHDA and CDR2 as SQIVND (reference sequence).

The chain has TRBV5-4 and TRBJ2-7; the D gene is possibly TRBD1 (6 bases). The germline V gene has CDR1 SGHNT and CDR2 YYREEE (reference sequence). The CDR3 loop spans 11 amino acids. V was clipped by 4 bases and J by 4 bases, with 6 bases between them. The CDR3 region is CASSRGYEQYF. The CDR3 DNA is TGTGCCAGCAGCAGGGGGTACGAGCAGTACTTC.

This chain joins TRBV7-9 and TRBJ1-2, with a tentative D call TRBD1 (6 bases). Germline CDR1 SEHNR, CDR2 FQNEAQ (reference sequence). Trimming left V 0 bases short and J 4 bases short, with 15 bases between. The CDR3 loop spans 16 amino acids. The CDR3 loop reads CASSLAISRGAYGYTF. CDR3 DNA sequence: TGTGCCAGCAGCTTAGCAATTTCGCGGGGGGCCTATGGCTACACCTTC.

The chain couples TRBV30 to TRBJ1-5; D is uncertain. Trimming stripped 0 bases from V and 5 bases from J, with 8 bases between. The CDR3 has 13 amino acids. Germline V gene sequence: CDR1 GTSNPN, CDR2 SVGIG (reference sequence). CDR3 region: CAWSVQSHQPQHF. CDR3 coding DNA: TGTGCCTGGAGTGTCCAGTCGCATCAGCCCCAGCATTTT.

V is TRBV4-1 and J is TRBJ1-5; TRBD1 is a possible D gene (6 bases). Per the germline V gene, CDR1 is MGHRA and CDR2 is YSYEKL. The CDR3 totals 17 residues. Trimming stripped 0 bases from V and 1 base from J, with 13 bases between. The CDR3 protein is CASSQDGRGTSNQPQHF. The DNA for the CDR3 is TGCGCCAGCAGCCAAGATGGCAGGGGCACGAGCAATCAGCCCCAGCATTTT.

On this clone: A read error may account for a junction end that differs from germline. The sample contains more than one DNA sequence encoding this CDR3. The chain uses TRBV6-5 and TRBJ2-7; 10 bases line up with TRBD2. CDR1 is MNHEY and CDR2 is SVGAGI in the germline V gene. The CDR3 consists of 13 residues. The CDR3 loop is CASGSGRAYEQYF. The CDR3 nucleotides are TGCGCCAGCGGAAGCGGGAGGGCCTACGAGCAGTACTTC.

The chain employs TRBV15 and TRBJ1-2, with a tentative D call TRBD1 (5 bases). Germline CDR1 is LNHNV and CDR2 is YYDKDF (reference sequence). The CDR3 consists of 15 residues. With 1 base removed from V and 4 bases from J, the gap between germline ends came to 13 bases. In DNA form, the CDR3 reads TGTGCCACCAGCAGAGGGCGGGGGGATCTCTATGGCTACACCTTC. Translating gives CATSRGRGDLYGYTF.

This chain connects TRBV6-4 to TRBJ1-1, with 7 bases that match TRBD1. The CDR3 covers 13 residues. V dropped 3 bases and J dropped 5; count of bases not matched to a gene: 3. Germline V gene sequence: CDR1 MRHNA, CDR2 SNTAGT. DNA for the CDR3: TGTGCCAGCAGTGAGCTACAGGGGACTGAAGCTTTCTTT. Its translation: CASSELQGTEAFF.

The chain links TRBV7-9 to TRBJ2-2; the D gene is possibly TRBD1 (5 bases). V lost 3 bases and J lost 6, with 5 bases in between. Germline-derived CDR1 and CDR2 are SEHNR and FQNEAQ (reference sequence). CDR3 size: 12 residues. The CDR3 loop reads CASSLGPGELFF. Here the CDR3 DNA reads TGTGCCAGCAGCTTGGGGCCCGGGGAGCTGTTTTTT. Full variable domain (remainder filled in from reference TRBV7-9 and TRBJ2-2): DTGVSQNPRHKITKRGQNVTFRCDPISEHNRLYWYRQTLGQGPEFLTYFQNEAQLEKSRLLSDRFSAERPKGSFSTLEIQRTEQGDSAMYLCASSLGPGELFFGEGSRLTVL.

This chain links TRBV6-1 with TRBJ2-7; a weak D match, TRBD2 (5 bases). Germline CDR1 MNHNS, CDR2 SASEGT. V was shortened by 2 bases and J by 4 bases, with 15 bases between the two germline ends. This CDR3 comprises 15 residues. The CDR3 nucleotides are TGTGCCAGCAGTGAACCGGAAAGGGAGAGGTACGAGCAGTACTTC. Translating it yields CASSEPERERYEQYF.

The chain links TRBV18 to TRBJ2-5; TRBD2 matches 12 bases. The CDR3 totals 16 residues. The V segment lost 2 bases and the J segment 5 bases; nucleotides outside the gene matches: 6. Germline V lookup: CDR1 KGHSH, CDR2 LQKENI. The CDR3 DNA is TGTGCCAGCTCACCAGCACTAGCGGGAGGCCTGGAGACCCAGTACTTC. This translates into CASSPALAGGLETQYF.

The gene calls are TRBV7-2 and TRBJ2-1; D possibly corresponds to TRBD1 (5 bases). V lost 2 bases, J lost 10 bases, and 12 bases lay in between. The germline V gene has CDR1 SGHTA and CDR2 FQGNSA. The CDR3 has 13 amino acids. Written as DNA, the CDR3 is TGTGCCAGCAGCTTATTCGCCTCAGGGGAGCAGTTCTTC. Translation: CASSLFASGEQFF.